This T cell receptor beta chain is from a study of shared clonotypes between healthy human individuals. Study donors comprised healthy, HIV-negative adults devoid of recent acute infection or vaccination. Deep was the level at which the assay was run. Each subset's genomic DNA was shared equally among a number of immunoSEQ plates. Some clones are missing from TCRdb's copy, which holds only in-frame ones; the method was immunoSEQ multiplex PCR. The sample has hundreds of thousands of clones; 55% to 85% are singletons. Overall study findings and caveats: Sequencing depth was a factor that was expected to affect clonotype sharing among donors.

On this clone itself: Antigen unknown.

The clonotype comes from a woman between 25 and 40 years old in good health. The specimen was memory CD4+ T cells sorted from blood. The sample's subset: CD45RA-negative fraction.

The CDR3 DNA is TGTGCCAGCAGTGTGAGCGGCAGGGATGGATTGTCCTCATCCTACGAGCAGTACTTC. Amino acids: CASSVSGRDGLSSSYEQYF. V usage is TRBV6-1 and J usage is TRBJ2-7; D is perhaps TRBD1 or TRBD2 (5 bases each). With 4 bases removed from V and 1 base from J, the gap between germline ends came to 26 bases. The CDR3 runs to 19 residues. The germline V gene encodes CDR1 MNHNS and CDR2 SASEGT.